This is a list of T cell receptor beta chains from one sample in a study of CD8 T cells in ankylosing spondylitis. TCRdb fed the 5' RACE reads into MiXCR, producing one record per CDR3 protein. The sample lists fewer than 550,000 distinct CDR3 sequences; about 5.7% were seen once. The material sequenced was blood, either unsorted or a sorted T cell fraction (not recorded which). Every receptor here comes from a male donor with ankylosing spondylitis. Both conserved end residues are part of each CDR3. The D gene is left open where the match is weak. Part of the rows lack a size; the others show once, few, many or a class for expanded clones.

TRBJ1-4 few 14 TRBV7-2 TRBD1 CASSSGQPNEKLFF TGTGCCAGCAGCTCGGGACAGCCTAATGAAAAACTGTTTTTT
TRBJ2-1 many 16 TRBV5-5 TRBD2 CASSSSGTTPYNEQFF TGTGCCAGCAGCTCGTCCGGGACTACGCCCTACAATGAGCAGTTCTTC
TRBJ2-5 few 14 TRBV11-2 - CASSSSVMRGTQYF TGTGCCAGCAGCTCCAGCGTCATGCGGGGGACCCAGTACTTC
TRBJ2-3 many 13 TRBV20-1 - CRCIDVRTDTQYF TGCAGATGCATAGACGTCCGCACAGATACGCAGTATTTT
TRBJ2-1 few 15 TRBV5-5 TRBD1 CASSTDRVAYNEQFF TGTGCCAGCAGCACGGACAGGGTCGCCTACAATGAGCAGTTCTTC
TRBJ2-1 many 14 TRBV7-9 TRBD2 CASSYGTTWNEQFF TGTGCCAGCAGCTACGGGACTACATGGAATGAGCAGTTCTTC
TRBJ2-1 many 17 TRBV6-5 - CASSYSINPAGDGEQFF TGTGCCAGCAGTTACTCGATTAATCCGGCAGGGGATGGTGAGCAGTTCTTC
TRBJ1-2 many 15 TRBV4-1 TRBD1 CASRKQGAWGYGYTF TGCGCCAGCAGAAAACAGGGGGCGTGGGGCTATGGCTACACCTTC
TRBJ2-7 many 18 TRBV5-1 TRBD2 CASSLETGTSGIPYEQYF TGCGCCAGCAGCTTGGAGACTGGGACTAGCGGGATACCCTACGAGCAGTACTTC
TRBJ1-1 many 15 TRBV6-1 TRBD1 CASSAGQGTRTEAFF TGTGCCAGCAGTGCCGGACAGGGAACGAGGACTGAAGCTTTCTTT
TRBJ2-1 many 14 TRBV20-1 TRBD2 CSEGRGSSYNEQFF TGCAGTGAAGGGCGGGGGAGCTCCTACAATGAGCAGTTCTTC
TRBJ2-7 many 15 TRBV18 - CASSPDLGGTYEQYF TGTGCCAGCTCACCGGACCTTGGAGGAACCTACGAGCAGTACTTC
TRBJ2-1 many 14 TRBV29-1 TRBD2 CSVDEREGADEQFF TGCAGCGTTGATGAGCGGGAGGGCGCGGATGAGCAGTTCTTC
TRBJ1-1 many 16 TRBV6-1 TRBD1 CASSGGAGGAWAEAFF TGTGCCAGCAGTGGGGGGGCAGGGGGTGCGTGGGCTGAAGCTTTCTTT
TRBJ2-1 many 13 TRBV7-9 - CAPPPSPYNEQFF TGTGCCCCACCCCCGAGCCCCTACAATGAGCAGTTCTTC
TRBJ2-5 few 16 TRBV7-7 TRBD1 CASSLAPTGSGETQYF TGTGCTAGCAGCTTAGCTCCGACAGGGTCCGGGGAGACCCAGTACTTC
TRBJ1-2 many 14 TRBV12-3/TRBV12-4 - CASTLPGRSYGYTF TGTGCCAGCACCCTTCCAGGGCGGTCCTACGGCTACACCTTC
TRBJ2-7 - 15 TRBV28 - CASSFLDGVSYEQYF TGTGCCAGCAGTTTTTTGGACGGAGTCTCCTACGAGCAGTACTTC
TRBJ2-7 many 14 TRBV12-3/TRBV12-4 - CASSLATSSYEQYF TGTGCCAGCAGTTTAGCCACGAGCTCCTACGAGCAGTACTTC
TRBJ2-7 many 15 TRBV7-9 - CASSLPISLSYEQYF TGTGCCAGCAGCTTACCCATTTCCCTCTCCTACGAGCAGTACTTC
TRBJ2-3 many 16 TRBV20-1 TRBD2 CSAREGTGGYTDTQYF TGCAGTGCTAGAGAGGGAACGGGAGGGTACACAGATACGCAGTATTTT
TRBJ2-1 - 15 TRBV12-5 - CASGLEAGPWDEQFF TGTGCTAGTGGTTTGGAAGCGGGCCCCTGGGATGAGCAGTTCTTC
TRBJ2-4 few 13 TRBV6-2/TRBV6-3 TRBD1 CASSRGRANIQYF TGTGCCAGCAGCAGGGGGCGAGCAAACATTCAGTACTTC
TRBJ1-1 - 13 TRBV5-5 - CAISPGMNTEAFF TGTGCCATCAGCCCAGGAATGAACACTGAAGCTTTCTTT
TRBJ1-2 many 14 TRBV7-9 - CASSGKITDDGYTF TGTGCCAGCAGCGGTAAAATAACAGATGACGGCTACACCTTC
TRBJ2-5 many 15 TRBV18 - CASSPLRGPQETQYF TGTGCCAGCTCACCACTTCGGGGACCCCAAGAGACCCAGTACTTC
TRBJ2-1 many 12 TRBV6-2/TRBV6-3 - CASSYPYNEQFF TGTGCCAGCAGTTACCCGTACAATGAGCAGTTCTTC